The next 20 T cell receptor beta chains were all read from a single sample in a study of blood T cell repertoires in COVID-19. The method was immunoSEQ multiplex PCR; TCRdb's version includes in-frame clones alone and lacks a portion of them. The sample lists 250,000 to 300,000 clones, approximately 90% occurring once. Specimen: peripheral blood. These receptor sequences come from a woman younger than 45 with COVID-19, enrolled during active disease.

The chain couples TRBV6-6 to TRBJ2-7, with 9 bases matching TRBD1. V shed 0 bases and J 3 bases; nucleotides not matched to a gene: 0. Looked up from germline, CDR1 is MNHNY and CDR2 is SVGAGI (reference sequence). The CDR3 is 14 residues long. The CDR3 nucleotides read TGTGCCAGCAGTTACTCGGGACAGGGCTACGAGCAGTACTTC. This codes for CASSYSGQGYEQYF.

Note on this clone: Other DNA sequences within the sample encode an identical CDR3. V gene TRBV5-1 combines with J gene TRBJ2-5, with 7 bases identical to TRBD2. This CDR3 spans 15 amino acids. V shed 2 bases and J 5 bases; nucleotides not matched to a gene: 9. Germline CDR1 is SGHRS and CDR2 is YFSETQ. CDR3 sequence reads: CASSFGGSGGETQYF. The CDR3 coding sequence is TGCGCCAGCAGCTTTGGCGGGAGTGGTGGGGAGACCCAGTACTTC.

CDR3 amino acids: CASSTPAGQGAEAFF. The CDR3 DNA reads as TGTGCCAGCAGCACCCCGGCAGGACAGGGGGCTGAAGCTTTCTTT. This sequence joins TRBV28 and TRBJ1-1; 10 nucleotides agree with TRBD1. This CDR3 is 15 amino acids long. Germline V gene lookup returns CDR1 MDHEN and CDR2 SYDVKM. Trimming took 6 bases from V and 6 from J; bases not matched to a gene: 10.

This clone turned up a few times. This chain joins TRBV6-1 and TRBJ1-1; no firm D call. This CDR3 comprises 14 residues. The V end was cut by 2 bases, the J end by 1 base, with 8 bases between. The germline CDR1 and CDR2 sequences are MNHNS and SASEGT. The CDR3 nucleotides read TGTGCCAGCAGTGAATCCCTCGGGAACACTGAAGCTTTCTTT. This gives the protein CASSESLGNTEAFF.

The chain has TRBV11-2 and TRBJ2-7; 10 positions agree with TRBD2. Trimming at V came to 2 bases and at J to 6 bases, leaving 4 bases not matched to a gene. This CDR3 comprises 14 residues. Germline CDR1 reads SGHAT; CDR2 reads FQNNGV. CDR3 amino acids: CASSLRLAGVEQYF. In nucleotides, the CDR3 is TGTGCCAGCAGCTTACGGCTAGCGGGAGTCGAGCAGTACTTC.

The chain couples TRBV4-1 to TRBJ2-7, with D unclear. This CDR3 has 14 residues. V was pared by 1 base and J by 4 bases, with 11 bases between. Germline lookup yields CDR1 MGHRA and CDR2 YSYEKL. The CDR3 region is CASSQGSASYEQYF. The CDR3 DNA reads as TGCGCCAGCAGCCAAGGGTCAGCGAGTTACGAGCAGTACTTC.

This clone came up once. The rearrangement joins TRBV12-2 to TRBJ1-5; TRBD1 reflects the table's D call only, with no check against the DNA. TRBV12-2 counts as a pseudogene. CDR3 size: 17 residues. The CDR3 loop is CASRRGRPFYSNQPQHF. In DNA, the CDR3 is TGTGCAAGTCGCAGGGGGCGCCCATTTTATAGCAATCAGCCCCAGCATTTT.

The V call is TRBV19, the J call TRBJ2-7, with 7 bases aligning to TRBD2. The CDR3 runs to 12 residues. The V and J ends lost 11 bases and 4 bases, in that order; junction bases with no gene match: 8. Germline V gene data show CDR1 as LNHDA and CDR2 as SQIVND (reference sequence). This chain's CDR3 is CAGREGLYEQYF. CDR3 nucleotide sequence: TGTGCCGGGAGGGAGGGTCTATACGAGCAGTACTTC.

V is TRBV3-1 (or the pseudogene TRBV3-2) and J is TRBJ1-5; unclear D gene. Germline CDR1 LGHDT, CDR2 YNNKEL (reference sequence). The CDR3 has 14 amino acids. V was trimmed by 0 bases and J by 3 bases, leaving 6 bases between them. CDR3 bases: TGTGCCAGCAGCCAAGATCCGTTCAATCAGCCCCAGCATTTT. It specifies CASSQDPFNQPQHF.

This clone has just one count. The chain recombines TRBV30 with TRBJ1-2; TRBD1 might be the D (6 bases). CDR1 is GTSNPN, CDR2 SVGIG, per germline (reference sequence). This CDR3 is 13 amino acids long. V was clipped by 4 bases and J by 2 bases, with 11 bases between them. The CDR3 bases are TGTGCCTGGACTGACAGGTTCAACTATGGCTACACCTTC. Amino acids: CAWTDRFNYGYTF.

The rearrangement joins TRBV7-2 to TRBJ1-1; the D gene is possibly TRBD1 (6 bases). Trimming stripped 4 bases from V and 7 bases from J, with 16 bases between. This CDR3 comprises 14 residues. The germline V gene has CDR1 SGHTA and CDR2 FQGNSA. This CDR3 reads CASSSGRQAFEAFF. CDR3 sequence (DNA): TGTGCCAGCAGCTCAGGTCGACAGGCCTTTGAAGCTTTCTTT. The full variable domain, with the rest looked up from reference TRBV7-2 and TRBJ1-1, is GAGVSQSPSNKVTEKGKDVELRCDPISGHTALYWYRQSLGQGLEFLIYFQGNSAPDKSGLPSDRFSAERTGGSVSTLTIQRTQQEDSAVYLCASSSGRQAFEAFFGQGTRLTVV.

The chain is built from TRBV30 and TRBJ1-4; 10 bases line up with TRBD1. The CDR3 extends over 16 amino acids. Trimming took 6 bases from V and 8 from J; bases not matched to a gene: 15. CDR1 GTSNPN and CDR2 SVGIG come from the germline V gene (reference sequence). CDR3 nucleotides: TGTGCCTGCCTCGGGACAGGGGTTGAGGGGCAGGAAAAACTGTTTTTT. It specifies CACLGTGVEGQEKLFF.

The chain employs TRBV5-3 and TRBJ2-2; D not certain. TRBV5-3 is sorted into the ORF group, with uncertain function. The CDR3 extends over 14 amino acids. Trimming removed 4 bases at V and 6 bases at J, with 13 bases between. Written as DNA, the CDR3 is TGTGCCAGAAGCCACCACTATGGGTCCGGGGAGCTGTTTTTT. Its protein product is CARSHHYGSGELFF.

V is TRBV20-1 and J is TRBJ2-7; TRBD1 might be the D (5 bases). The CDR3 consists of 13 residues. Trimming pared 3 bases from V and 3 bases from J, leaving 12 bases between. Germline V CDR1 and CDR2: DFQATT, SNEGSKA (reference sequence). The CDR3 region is CSASPDIGYEQYF. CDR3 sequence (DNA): TGCAGTGCTAGTCCGGACATCGGCTACGAGCAGTACTTC.

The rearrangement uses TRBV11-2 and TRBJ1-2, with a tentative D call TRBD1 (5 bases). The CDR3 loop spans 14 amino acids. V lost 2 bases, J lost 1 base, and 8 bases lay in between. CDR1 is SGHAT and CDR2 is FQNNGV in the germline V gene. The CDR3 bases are TGTGCCAGCAGCTTATGGGGCAGTAACTATGGCTACACCTTC. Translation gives CASSLWGSNYGYTF.

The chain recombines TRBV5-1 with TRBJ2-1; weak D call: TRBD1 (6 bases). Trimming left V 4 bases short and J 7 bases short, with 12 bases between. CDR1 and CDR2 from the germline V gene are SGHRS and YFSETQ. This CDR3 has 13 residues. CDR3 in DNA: TGCGCCAGCAGCCGACAGGTGGGAAATGAGCAGTTCTTC. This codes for CASSRQVGNEQFF.

DNA for the CDR3: TGTGCCAGCAGCCTCGGGGGGGGCGGCAATCAGCCCCAGCATTTT. Translating gives CASSLGGGGNQPQHF. This chain joins TRBV3-1 (or the pseudogene TRBV3-2) and TRBJ1-5; possible D gene TRBD1, 6 bases. CDR3 length equals 15 residues. Germline V CDR1 and CDR2: LGHDT, YNNKEL (reference sequence). Trimming shortened V by 4 bases and J by 2 bases, and 12 bases separated the two germline ends.

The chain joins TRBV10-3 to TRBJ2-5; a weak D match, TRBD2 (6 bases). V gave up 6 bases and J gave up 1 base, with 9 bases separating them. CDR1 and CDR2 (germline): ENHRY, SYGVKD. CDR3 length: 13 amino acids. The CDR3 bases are TGTGCCATCAGACCGGGACTCCAAGAGACCCAGTACTTC. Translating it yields CAIRPGLQETQYF.

CDR3 residues: CAWSAESTSYGYTF. DNA for the CDR3: TGTGCCTGGAGCGCCGAAAGCACGAGCTATGGCTACACCTTC. This chain uses TRBV30 with TRBJ1-2, with D unclear. Trimming removed 3 bases at V and 4 bases at J, with 15 bases between. CDR1 is GTSNPN and CDR2 is SVGIG in the germline V gene (reference sequence). This CDR3 contains 14 residues. Supplemented by reference TRBV30 and TRBJ1-2, the full variable domain reads SQTIHQWPATLVQPVGSPLSLECTVEGTSNPNLYWYRQAAGRGLQLLFYSVGIGQISSEVPQNLSASRPQDRQFILSSKKLLLSDSGFYLCAWSAESTSYGYTFGSGTRLTVV.

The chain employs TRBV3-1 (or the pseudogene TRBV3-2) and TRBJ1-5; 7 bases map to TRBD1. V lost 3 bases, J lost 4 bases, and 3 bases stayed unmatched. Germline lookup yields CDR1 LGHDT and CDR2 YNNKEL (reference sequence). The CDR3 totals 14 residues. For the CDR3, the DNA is TGTGCCAGCAGCCAGAGCAGGGGGAATCAGCCCCAGCATTTT. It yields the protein CASSQSRGNQPQHF.